The present T cell receptor beta chain was sequenced within a study of early T cells in non-severe SARS-CoV-2 infection. About the study: Chains were not paired, and sequencing was done on bulk RNA from unsorted whole blood.

Whole-study findings and limits: Matching with VDJdb favored anti-spike CD8 responses (missing private and CD4 specificities).

There are many counts of this clonotype. Its specificity is not known. The V segment lost 3 bases and the J segment 3 bases; nucleotides outside the gene matches: 4. The CDR3 loop spans 14 amino acids. CDR1 is SGHAT, CDR2 FQNNGV, per germline. The TCR library protocol attached unique molecular identifiers to the individual cDNA molecules. TCRdb processed the 5' RACE reads anew with MiXCR; each CDR3 protein has one entry. Here the sample spans 85,000 to 100,000 distinct CDR3 sequences, approximately 9.9% being singletons. This chain uses TRBV11-2 with TRBJ2-5; 7 nucleotides line up with TRBD1. The specimen sequenced was whole blood. This receptor was obtained from an adult who was a healthcare worker with PCR-confirmed SARS-CoV-2 infection or an uninfected control (not recorded which). CDR3 in DNA: TGTGCCAGCAGCTTCGGGGACAGAGAAGAGACCCAGTACTTC. This encodes CASSFGDREETQYF.